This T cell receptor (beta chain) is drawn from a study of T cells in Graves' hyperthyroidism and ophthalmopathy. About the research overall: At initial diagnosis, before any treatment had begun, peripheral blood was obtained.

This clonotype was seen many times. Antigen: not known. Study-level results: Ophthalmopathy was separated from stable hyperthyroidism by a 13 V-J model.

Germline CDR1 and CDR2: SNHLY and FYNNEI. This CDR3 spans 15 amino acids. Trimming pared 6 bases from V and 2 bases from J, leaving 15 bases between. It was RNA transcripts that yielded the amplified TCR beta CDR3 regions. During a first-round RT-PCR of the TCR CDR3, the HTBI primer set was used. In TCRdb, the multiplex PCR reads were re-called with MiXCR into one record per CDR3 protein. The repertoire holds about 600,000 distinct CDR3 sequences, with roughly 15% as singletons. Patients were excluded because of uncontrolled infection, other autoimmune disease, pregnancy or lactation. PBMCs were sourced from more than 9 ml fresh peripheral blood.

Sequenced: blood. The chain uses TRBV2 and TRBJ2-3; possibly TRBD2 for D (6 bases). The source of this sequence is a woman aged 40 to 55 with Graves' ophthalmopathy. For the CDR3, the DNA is TGTGCCAGCAGGACCCGGGACTTGGACACAGATACGCAGTATTTT. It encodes CASRTRDLDTDTQYF.